The next 7 T cell receptor beta chains were all read from a single sample in a study of human T cells and chemical hapten exposure. RNA extraction used unfractionated whole blood as the source of total RNA. TCRdb re-called the 5' RACE reads with MiXCR, one entry per CDR3 protein. In the table there are about 140,000 distinct CDR3 sequences, around 4% of which are singletons. The receptors were gathered from a female donor in good health.

This clonotype was found many times. The gene calls are TRBV25-1 and TRBJ1-4; 7 nucleotides align to TRBD1. V dropped 9 bases and J dropped 5; count of bases not matched to a gene: 6. There are 13 residues in the CDR3. Germline-derived CDR1 and CDR2 are MGHDK and SYGVNS. CDR3 nucleotides: TGTGCCAGTGCGGGACAGAGCAATGAAAAACTGTTTTTT. This encodes CASAGQSNEKLFF. Together with reference TRBV25-1 and TRBJ1-4, the CDR3 gives the full variable domain: EADIYQTPRYLVIGTGKKITLECSQTMGHDKMYWYQQDPGMELHLIHYSYGVNSTEKGDLSSESTVSRIRTEHFPLTLESARPSHTSQYLCASAGQSNEKLFFGSGTQLSVL.

In its sample, this clonotype was seen many times. V gene TRBV6-5 combines with J gene TRBJ2-3; possibly TRBD1 for D (6 bases). V was clipped by 5 bases and J by 2 bases, with 14 bases between them. Germline V CDR1 and CDR2: MNHEY, SVGAGI. The CDR3 covers 15 residues. The CDR3 loop reads CASSPPGQHTDTQYF. The CDR3 DNA reads as TGTGCCAGCAGTCCCCCGGGACAACACACAGATACGCAGTATTTT.

The CDR3 spells CASSTWESNSPLHF. The DNA of the CDR3 is TGTGCCAGCAGCACTTGGGAAAGTAATTCACCCCTCCACTTT. The chain combines TRBV2 with TRBJ1-6; D uncertain. Trimming pared 6 bases from V and 6 bases from J, leaving 12 bases between. Per germline, CDR1 SNHLY and CDR2 FYNNEI. The CDR3 covers 14 residues.

The chain joins TRBV20-1 to TRBJ1-5, with a tentative D call TRBD1 (6 bases). Germline values: CDR1 DFQATT, CDR2 SNEGSKA (reference sequence). There are 12 residues in the CDR3. Trimming took off 7 bases at V and 8 bases at J, with 15 bases between the two ends. CDR3 residues: CSVGGRGEPQHF. The CDR3 DNA reads TGCAGTGTGGGGGGGCGCGGGGAGCCCCAGCATTTT.

The chain links TRBV7-2 to TRBJ1-4; 8 nucleotides match TRBD1. CDR3 length: 14 residues. V dropped 5 bases and J dropped 3; count of bases not matched to a gene: 2. Germline V gene data show CDR1 as SGHTA and CDR2 as FQGNSA. CDR3 loop: CASSVTGANEKLFF. Written as DNA, the CDR3 is TGTGCCAGCAGCGTGACAGGGGCTAATGAAAAACTGTTTTTT.

Ten or more counts support this clonotype. The CDR3 protein is CASSLNPDQPQHF. The DNA of the CDR3 is TGTGCCAGCAGCTTAAACCCTGATCAGCCCCAGCATTTT. The chain couples TRBV7-8 to TRBJ1-5; D unresolved. CDR1 and CDR2 (germline): SGHVS, FQNEAQ. The CDR3 consists of 13 residues. Trimming took off 2 bases at V and 5 bases at J, with 7 bases between the two ends. Filled out from reference TRBV7-8 and TRBJ1-5, the complete variable domain reads GAGVSQSPRYKVAKRGQDVALRCDPISGHVSLFWYQQALGQGPEFLTYFQNEAQLDKSGLPSDRFFAERPEGSVSTLKIQRTQQEDSAVYLCASSLNPDQPQHFGDGTRLSIL.

This clonotype appeared a few times. This chain connects TRBV6-2 or TRBV6-3 to TRBJ2-7, with D perhaps matching TRBD1 or TRBD2 (6 bases each). Germline V CDR1 and CDR2: MNHEY, SVGEGT. Deletions cut 0 bases from V and 3 bases from J, with 15 bases between. This CDR3 is built from 16 residues. CDR3 protein: CASSYSNGGSDYEQYF. As DNA, the CDR3 is TGTGCCAGCAGTTACTCGAACGGGGGCAGCGACTACGAGCAGTACTTC.